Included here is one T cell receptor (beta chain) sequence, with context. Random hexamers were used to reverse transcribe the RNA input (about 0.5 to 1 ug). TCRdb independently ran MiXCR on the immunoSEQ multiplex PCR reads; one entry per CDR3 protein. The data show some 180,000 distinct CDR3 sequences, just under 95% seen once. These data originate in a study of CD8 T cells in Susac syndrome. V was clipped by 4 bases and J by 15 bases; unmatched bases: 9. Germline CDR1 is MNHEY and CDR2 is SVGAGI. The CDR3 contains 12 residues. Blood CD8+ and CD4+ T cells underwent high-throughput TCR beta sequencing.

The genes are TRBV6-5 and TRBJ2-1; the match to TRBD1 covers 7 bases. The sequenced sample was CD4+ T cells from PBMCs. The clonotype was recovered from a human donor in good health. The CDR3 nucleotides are TGTGCCAGCAGTTTGACGACAGGGACGTTGTTCTTC. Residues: CASSLTTGTLFF.